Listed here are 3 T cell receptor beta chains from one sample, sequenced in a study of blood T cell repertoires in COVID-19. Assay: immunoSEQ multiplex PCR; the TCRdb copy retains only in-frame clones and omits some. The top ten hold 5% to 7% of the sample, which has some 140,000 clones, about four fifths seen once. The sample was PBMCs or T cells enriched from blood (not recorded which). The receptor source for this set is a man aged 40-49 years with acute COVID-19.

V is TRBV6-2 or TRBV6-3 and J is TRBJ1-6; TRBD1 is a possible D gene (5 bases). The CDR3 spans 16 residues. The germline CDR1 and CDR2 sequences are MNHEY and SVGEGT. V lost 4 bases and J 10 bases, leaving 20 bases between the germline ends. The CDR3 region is CASSLSAVGVYSPLHF. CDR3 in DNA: TGTGCCAGCAGTTTGTCGGCGGTAGGGGTGTACTCACCCCTCCACTTT.

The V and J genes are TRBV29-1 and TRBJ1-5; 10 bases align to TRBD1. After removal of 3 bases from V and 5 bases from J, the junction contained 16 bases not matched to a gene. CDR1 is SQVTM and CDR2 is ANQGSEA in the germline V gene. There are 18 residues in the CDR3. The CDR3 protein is CSVEPGQGILGSDQPQHF. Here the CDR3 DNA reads TGCAGCGTTGAGCCGGGACAGGGGATCTTAGGGTCGGATCAGCCCCAGCATTTT.

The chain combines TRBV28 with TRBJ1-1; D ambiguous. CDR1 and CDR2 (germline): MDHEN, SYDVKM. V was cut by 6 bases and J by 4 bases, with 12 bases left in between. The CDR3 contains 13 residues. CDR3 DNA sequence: TGTGCCAGCAGACGACTTGCTCCCACTGAAGCTTTCTTT. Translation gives CASRRLAPTEAFF.